This is a list of T cell receptor beta chains from one sample in a study of blood T cell repertoires in COVID-19. Profiled with immunoSEQ multiplex PCR; TCRdb holds only in-frame clones, not every one. This table has 70,000 to 95,000 clones, approximately 92% appearing once. The specimen sequenced was peripheral blood. These receptor sequences come from a woman between 55 and 75 years old with active COVID-19. Both conserved end residues are part of each CDR3. The order of the fields is J gene, D gene, clone size, V gene, CDR3 DNA, CDR3 protein. D genes are given only for firm matches. Clone sizes are given selectively: once, few, many, or a class where the clone is expanded.

J: TRBJ2-7; D: TRBD2; size: .; V: TRBV28; DNA: TGTGCCAGCAGTTGGACAGGGCTTGATCTAGCGGGAGACGACTCTTCTTACGAGCAGTACTTC; CDR3: CASSWTGLDLAGDDSSYEQYF
J: TRBJ2-1; D: .; size: .; V: TRBV28; DNA: TGTGCCAGCAGTATGACTGAGAGGTACAATGAGCAGTTCTTC; CDR3: CASSMTERYNEQFF
J: TRBJ1-4; D: TRBD1; size: .; V: TRBV6-5; DNA: TGTGCCAGCAGACCTTCGACAGGGGGACGTGAAAAACTGTTTTTT; CDR3: CASRPSTGGREKLFF
J: TRBJ1-4; D: TRBD1; size: once; V: TRBV18; DNA: TGTGCCAGCTCACCGACAGGGGGCGGTGGTGAAAAACTGTTTTTT; CDR3: CASSPTGGGGEKLFF
J: TRBJ1-4; D: TRBD1; size: .; V: TRBV30; DNA: TGTGCCTGGGACGGACAGGGAAAGGGGAACACCCGAGATGAAAAACTGTTTTTT; CDR3: CAWDGQGKGNTRDEKLFF
J: TRBJ1-4; D: .; size: .; V: TRBV10-3; DNA: TGTGCCATCAGTGCCGGTAGGGGTAGTGGTGAAAAACTGTTTTTT; CDR3: CAISAGRGSGEKLFF
J: TRBJ2-7; D: .; size: once; V: TRBV27; DNA: TGTGCCAGCAGTTTATCGAGCACCTACGAGCAGTACTTC; CDR3: CASSLSSTYEQYF
J: TRBJ2-7; D: TRBD1; size: .; V: TRBV6-2/TRBV6-3; DNA: TGTGCCAGCAGCCGCCGACCGGGACAGGGGGACTACGAGCAGTACTTC; CDR3: CASSRRPGQGDYEQYF
J: TRBJ1-1; D: TRBD1; size: .; V: TRBV19; DNA: TGTGCCAGTAGTATTTCCGAGGGCAGGGGGGCGAACACTGAAGCTTTCTTT; CDR3: CASSISEGRGANTEAFF
J: TRBJ2-2; D: .; size: .; V: TRBV28; DNA: TGTGCCAGCAGTTTATGGCAGGCTTACACCGGGGAGCTGTTTTTT; CDR3: CASSLWQAYTGELFF
J: TRBJ1-1; D: .; size: .; V: TRBV28; DNA: TGTGCCAGCAGTTTACTGGCAGGCCTGGGCACTGAAGCTTTCTTT; CDR3: CASSLLAGLGTEAFF
J: TRBJ1-1; D: TRBD1; size: .; V: TRBV5-1; DNA: TGCGCCAGCAGCTTGTTTACAGGGGGCGTAGGGAACACTGAAGCTTTCTTT; CDR3: CASSLFTGGVGNTEAFF
J: TRBJ1-2; D: .; size: .; V: TRBV6-6; DNA: TGTGCCAGCACCAGGGCTTATGGCTACACCTTC; CDR3: CASTRAYGYTF
J: TRBJ2-7; D: .; size: once; V: TRBV19; DNA: TGTGCCAGTAGTATTGGACAAGGGGGATACTACGAGCAGTACTTC; CDR3: CASSIGQGGYYEQYF
J: TRBJ2-3; D: TRBD2; size: .; V: TRBV7-9; DNA: TGTGCCAGCAGCGGGGGGGTTAACCGGGGCACAGATACGCAGTATTTT; CDR3: CASSGGVNRGTDTQYF
J: TRBJ1-1; D: .; size: .; V: TRBV16; DNA: TGTGCCAGCAGCCAATCGAGCGCAGGACTTAACACTGAAGCTTTCTTT; CDR3: CASSQSSAGLNTEAFF
J: TRBJ1-2; D: TRBD1; size: .; V: TRBV6-1; DNA: TGTGCCAGCAGTTCGCGACAGGGGATCAACTATGGCTACACCTTC; CDR3: CASSSRQGINYGYTF
J: TRBJ1-1; D: .; size: .; V: TRBV7-9; DNA: TGTGCCAGCAGCTTAGAAGTAGCCGGCACTGAAGCTTTCTTT; CDR3: CASSLEVAGTEAFF
J: TRBJ1-2; D: TRBD1; size: .; V: TRBV10-3; DNA: TGTGCCATCAGTGATAATTTAGGACAGGGACCTGGCTACACCTTC; CDR3: CAISDNLGQGPGYTF
J: TRBJ1-5; D: .; size: .; V: TRBV6-2/TRBV6-3; DNA: TGTGCCAGCAGCCCCAGTCCCGATCAGCCCCAGCATTTT; CDR3: CASSPSPDQPQHF
J: TRBJ2-5; D: .; size: .; V: TRBV10-1; DNA: TGCGCCAGCAGTGGTAGCCAAGAGACCCAGTACTTC; CDR3: CASSGSQETQYF
J: TRBJ1-5; D: .; size: .; V: TRBV25-1; DNA: TGTGCCAGCAGTGAATCAGGGACAATCAATCAGCCCCAGCATTTT; CDR3: CASSESGTINQPQHF
J: TRBJ2-4; D: .; size: .; V: TRBV28; DNA: TGTGCCAGCAGGCCTTCGGGACAAGTACTCGGAAACATTCAGTACTTC; CDR3: CASRPSGQVLGNIQYF
J: TRBJ1-1; D: TRBD1; size: .; V: TRBV6-5; DNA: TGTGCCAGCAGCCAGGACAGGGGGGACACTGAAGCTTTCTTT; CDR3: CASSQDRGDTEAFF
J: TRBJ2-7; D: TRBD1; size: .; V: TRBV28; DNA: TGTGCCAGCAGCCTACAGGGGATAGGGTACGAGCAGTACTTC; CDR3: CASSLQGIGYEQYF
J: TRBJ1-5; D: TRBD1; size: .; V: TRBV2; DNA: TGTGCCAGCAGCGGACAGGGTTTCACCAATCAGCCCCAGCATTTT; CDR3: CASSGQGFTNQPQHF
J: TRBJ1-2; D: TRBD1; size: .; V: TRBV7-8; DNA: TGTGCCAGCAGCTTAGGGACAGGAGGTGGCTACACCTTC; CDR3: CASSLGTGGGYTF
J: TRBJ2-5; D: .; size: .; V: TRBV20-1; DNA: TGCAGTGCTAGTGTTGGACAGCCGAAAGAGACCCAGTACTTC; CDR3: CSASVGQPKETQYF
J: TRBJ2-1; D: .; size: .; V: TRBV6-1; DNA: TGTGCCAGCAGTGAAGGCTGGCAGCAGTTCTTC; CDR3: CASSEGWQQFF
J: TRBJ2-4; D: TRBD1; size: .; V: TRBV18; DNA: TGTGCCAGCTCACCGACAGGGGGCACGAACATTCAGTACTTC; CDR3: CASSPTGGTNIQYF
J: TRBJ2-1; D: TRBD1; size: once; V: TRBV3-1/TRBV3-2; DNA: TGTGCCAGCAGCCAAGATCCACAGGGGGCGAATGAGCAGTTCTTC; CDR3: CASSQDPQGANEQFF
J: TRBJ1-5; D: TRBD1; size: .; V: TRBV28; DNA: TGTGCCAGCAGTTTAAATAGCTTTGGGACAGGGGGGATCAATCAGCCCCAGCATTTT; CDR3: CASSLNSFGTGGINQPQHF